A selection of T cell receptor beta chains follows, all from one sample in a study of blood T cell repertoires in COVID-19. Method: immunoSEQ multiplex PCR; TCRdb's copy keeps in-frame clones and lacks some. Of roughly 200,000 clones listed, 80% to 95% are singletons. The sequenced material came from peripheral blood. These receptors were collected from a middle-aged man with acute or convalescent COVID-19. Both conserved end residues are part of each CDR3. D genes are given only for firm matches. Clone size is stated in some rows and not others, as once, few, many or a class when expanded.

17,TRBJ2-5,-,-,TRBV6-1,TGTGCCAGCAGTGGCCCAGTAGACGGCAGGGCTGGAGAGACCCAGTACTTC,CASSGPVDGRAGETQYF
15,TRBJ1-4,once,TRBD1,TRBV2,TGTGCCAGCACCTTCCAGGGGGCCGGGAATGAAAAACTGTTTTTT,CASTFQGAGNEKLFF
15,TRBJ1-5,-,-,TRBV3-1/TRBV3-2,TGTGCCAGCAGCCAAGAAACAGGGATAAGGCAGCCCCAGCATTTT,CASSQETGIRQPQHF
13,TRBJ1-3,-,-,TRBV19,TGTGCCAGCATGTATAGCTCTGGAAACACCATATATTTT,CASMYSSGNTIYF
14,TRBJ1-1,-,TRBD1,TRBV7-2,TGTGCCAGCAGCTCCGGGACAGCCCACACTGAAGCTTTCTTT,CASSSGTAHTEAFF
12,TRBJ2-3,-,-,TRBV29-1,TGCAGCGTTGAAGATGGGGCAGGTGCGCAGTATTTT,CSVEDGAGAQYF
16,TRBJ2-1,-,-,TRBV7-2,TGTGCCAGCAGCTCGCAGGGGACCGCGTCATACAATGAGCAGTTCTTC,CASSSQGTASYNEQFF
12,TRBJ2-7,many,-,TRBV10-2,TGCGCCAGCAGTGAGTCGAGGAGAGAGCAGTACTTC,CASSESRREQYF
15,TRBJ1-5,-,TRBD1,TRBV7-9,TGTGCCAGCAGCCGAGGACAGGGCCCCAATCAGCCCCAGCATTTT,CASSRGQGPNQPQHF
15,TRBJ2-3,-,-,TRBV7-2,TGTGCCAGCAGCTGGGGGGGGGCCCCCGGGGATACGCAGTATTTT,CASSWGGAPGDTQYF
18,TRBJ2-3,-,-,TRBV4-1,TGCGCCAGCAGCCTTCATTCTTCGGGGGGCCCAACTGGGGATACGCAGTATTTT,CASSLHSSGGPTGDTQYF
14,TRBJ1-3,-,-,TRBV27,TGTGCCAGCAGTTTCGGGGGCTCTGGAAACACCATATATTTT,CASSFGGSGNTIYF
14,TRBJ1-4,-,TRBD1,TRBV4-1,TGCGCCAGCAGCCTAGACAGGGGAGGGGAAAAACTGTTTTTT,CASSLDRGGEKLFF
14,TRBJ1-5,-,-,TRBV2,TGTGCCAGCAGTGAGTCCAGGGTCGATCAGCCCCAGCATTTT,CASSESRVDQPQHF
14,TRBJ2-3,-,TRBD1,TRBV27,TGTGCCAGCAGGGACAGGGGGCGAGTAGATACGCAGTATTTT,CASRDRGRVDTQYF
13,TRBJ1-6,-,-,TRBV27,TGTGCCAGCAGTCTGACACGAGATTCACCCCTCCACTTT,CASSLTRDSPLHF
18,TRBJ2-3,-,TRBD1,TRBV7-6,TGTGCCAGCAGCTTAGCCGGGACAGGGGGCCTAAGCACAGATACGCAGTATTTT,CASSLAGTGGLSTDTQYF
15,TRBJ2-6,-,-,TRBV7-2,TGTGCCAGCAGCTTTACCGCGCCCGGGGCCAACGTCCTGACTTTC,CASSFTAPGANVLTF
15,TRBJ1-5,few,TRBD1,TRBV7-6,TGTGCCAGCAGGACAGGGCCGGTGAGCAATCAGCCCCAGCATTTT,CASRTGPVSNQPQHF
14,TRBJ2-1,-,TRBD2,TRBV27,TGTGCCAGCAGCGCTAGCGGAAACTACAATGAGCAGTTCTTC,CASSASGNYNEQFF
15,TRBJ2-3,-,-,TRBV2,TGTGCCAGCGCTCTGGAGGTTACTAGCACAGATACGCAGTATTTT,CASALEVTSTDTQYF
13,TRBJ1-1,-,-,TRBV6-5,TGTGCCAGCAGGCGACAGGTGAACACTGAAGCTTTCTTT,CASRRQVNTEAFF
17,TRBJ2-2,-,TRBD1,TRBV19,TGTGCCAGGGGCCGACAGGGGGCCCAAGGGGACACCGGGGAGCTGTTTTTT,CARGRQGAQGDTGELFF
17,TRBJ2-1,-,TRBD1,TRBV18,TGTGCCAGCTCACCACGCGTTGGACAGGGAGTTGGCGATGAGCAGTTCTTC,CASSPRVGQGVGDEQFF
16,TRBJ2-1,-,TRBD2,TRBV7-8,TGTGCCAGCAGCTTACGGACTAGCGGGATTGGCAATGAGCAGTTCTTC,CASSLRTSGIGNEQFF
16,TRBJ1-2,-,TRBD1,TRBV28,TGTGCCGCCCTCTCCCTTGGGCTGACAGGGGGGCCCGGCTACACCTTC,CAALSLGLTGGPGYTF
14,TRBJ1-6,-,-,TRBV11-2,TGTGCCAGCAGCTTATTAGCCTTTAATTCACCCCTCCACTTT,CASSLLAFNSPLHF
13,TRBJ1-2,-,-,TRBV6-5,TGTGCCAGCAGTTACGGAGTCAACTATGGCTACACCTTC,CASSYGVNYGYTF
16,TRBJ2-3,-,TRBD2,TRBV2,TGTGCCAGCTACGAATTCGGGACTATACCGCCAGATACGCAGTATTTT,CASYEFGTIPPDTQYF
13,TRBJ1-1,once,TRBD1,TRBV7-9,TGTGCCAGCAGCTTAGCGCAGCAGGGGGCAGCTTTCTTT,CASSLAQQGAAFF
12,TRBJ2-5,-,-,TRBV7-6,TGTGCCAGCAGCTTAGGGGCAGAGACCCAGTACTTC,CASSLGAETQYF
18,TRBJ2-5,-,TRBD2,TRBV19,TGTGCCAGTAGTCCCGGGACTAGCGGGAGGTACTCTCAAGAGACCCAGTACTTC,CASSPGTSGRYSQETQYF
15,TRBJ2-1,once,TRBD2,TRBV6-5,TGTGCCAGCAGGGTGAGCGGGGCAACCTACAATGAGCAGTTCTTC,CASRVSGATYNEQFF
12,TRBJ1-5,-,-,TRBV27,TGCCTCAGGTCGGAGGGGAGTCAGCCCCAGCATTTT,CLRSEGSQPQHF
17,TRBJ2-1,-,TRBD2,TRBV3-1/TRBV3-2,TGTGCCAGCAGCCAAGCGGGACTAGCGGGTACCGCCAATGAGCAGTTCTTC,CASSQAGLAGTANEQFF
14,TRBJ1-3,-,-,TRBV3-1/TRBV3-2,TGTGCCAGCAGTCTAGGGACTTCGGGAAACACCATATATTTT,CASSLGTSGNTIYF